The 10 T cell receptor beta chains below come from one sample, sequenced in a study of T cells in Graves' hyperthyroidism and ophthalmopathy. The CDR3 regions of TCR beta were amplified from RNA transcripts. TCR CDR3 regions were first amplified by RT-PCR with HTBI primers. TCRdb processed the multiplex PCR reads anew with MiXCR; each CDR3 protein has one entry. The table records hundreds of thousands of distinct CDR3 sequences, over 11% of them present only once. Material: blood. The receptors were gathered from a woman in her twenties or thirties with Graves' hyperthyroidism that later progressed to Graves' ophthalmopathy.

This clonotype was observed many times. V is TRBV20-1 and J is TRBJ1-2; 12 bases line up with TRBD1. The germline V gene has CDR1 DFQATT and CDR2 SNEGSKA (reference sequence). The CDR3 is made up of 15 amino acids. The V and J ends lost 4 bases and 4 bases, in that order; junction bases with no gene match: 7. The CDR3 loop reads CSAMGQGAWGYGYTF. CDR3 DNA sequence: TGCAGTGCTATGGGACAGGGGGCCTGGGGCTATGGCTACACCTTC.

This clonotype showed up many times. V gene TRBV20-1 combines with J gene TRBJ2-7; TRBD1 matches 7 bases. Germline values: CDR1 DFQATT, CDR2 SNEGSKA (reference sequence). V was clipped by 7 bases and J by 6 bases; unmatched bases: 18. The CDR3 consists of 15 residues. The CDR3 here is CSVLRGWDSVAEQYF. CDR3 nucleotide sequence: TGCAGTGTGCTAAGGGGATGGGACAGTGTTGCCGAGCAGTACTTC.

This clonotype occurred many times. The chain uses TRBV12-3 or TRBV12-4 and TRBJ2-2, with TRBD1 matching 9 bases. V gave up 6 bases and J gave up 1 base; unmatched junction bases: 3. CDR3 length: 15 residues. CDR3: CASRPTGGNTGELFF. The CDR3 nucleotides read TGTGCCAGCAGGCCGACAGGGGGGAACACCGGGGAGCTGTTTTTT.

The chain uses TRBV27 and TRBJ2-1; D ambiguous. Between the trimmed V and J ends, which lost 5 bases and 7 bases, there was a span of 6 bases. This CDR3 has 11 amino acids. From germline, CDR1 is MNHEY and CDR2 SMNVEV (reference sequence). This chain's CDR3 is CASSASNEQFF. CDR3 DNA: TGTGCCAGCAGTGCATCGAATGAGCAGTTCTTC.

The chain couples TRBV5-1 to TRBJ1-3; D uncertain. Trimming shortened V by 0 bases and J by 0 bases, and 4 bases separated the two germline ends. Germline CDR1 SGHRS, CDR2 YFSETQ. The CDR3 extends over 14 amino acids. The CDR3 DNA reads TGCGCCAGCAGCTTGGAGCTCTCTGGAAACACCATATATTTT. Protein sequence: CASSLELSGNTIYF.

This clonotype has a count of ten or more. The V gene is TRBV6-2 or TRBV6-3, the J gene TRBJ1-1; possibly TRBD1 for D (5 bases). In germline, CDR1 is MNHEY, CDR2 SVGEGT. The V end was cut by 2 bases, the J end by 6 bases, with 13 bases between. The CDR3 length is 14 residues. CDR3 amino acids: CASSYPSDRAEAFF. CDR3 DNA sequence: TGTGCCAGCAGTTACCCTTCCGACAGAGCTGAAGCTTTCTTT.

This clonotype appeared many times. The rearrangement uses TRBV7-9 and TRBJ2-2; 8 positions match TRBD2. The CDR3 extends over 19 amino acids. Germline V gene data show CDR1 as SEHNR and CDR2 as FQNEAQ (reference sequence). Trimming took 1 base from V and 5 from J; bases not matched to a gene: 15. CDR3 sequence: CASSLVMAGGPPWTGELFF. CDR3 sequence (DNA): TGTGCCAGCAGCTTAGTCATGGCGGGAGGCCCACCATGGACCGGGGAGCTGTTTTTT.

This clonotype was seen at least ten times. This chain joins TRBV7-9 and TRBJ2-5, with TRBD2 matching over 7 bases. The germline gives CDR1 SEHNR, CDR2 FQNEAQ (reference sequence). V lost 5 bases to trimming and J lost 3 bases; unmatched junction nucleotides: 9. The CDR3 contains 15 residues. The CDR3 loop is CASSPTRGEKETQYF. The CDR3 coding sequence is TGTGCCAGCAGCCCCACTCGGGGGGAGAAAGAGACCCAGTACTTC.

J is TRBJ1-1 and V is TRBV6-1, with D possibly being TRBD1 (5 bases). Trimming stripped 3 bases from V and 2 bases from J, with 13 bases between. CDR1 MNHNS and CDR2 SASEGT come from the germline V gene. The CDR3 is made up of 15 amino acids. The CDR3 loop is CASSDWGSGNTEAFF. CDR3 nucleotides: TGTGCCAGCAGTGACTGGGGGAGTGGAAACACTGAAGCTTTCTTT.

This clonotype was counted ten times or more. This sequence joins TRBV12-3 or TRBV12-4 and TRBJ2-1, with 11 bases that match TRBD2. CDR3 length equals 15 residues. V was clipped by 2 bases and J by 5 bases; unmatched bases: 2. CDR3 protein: CASSLRLAGNNEQFF. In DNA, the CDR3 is TGTGCCAGCAGTTTAAGACTAGCGGGGAACAATGAGCAGTTCTTC.